The 16 T cell receptor beta chains reported below all come from one sample, sequenced in a study of blood T cells in healthy people across ages. Then a second PCR, running about 6 to 11 cycles, was carried out with a sample-barcoded 5' primer and a J-beta primer mix. MiXCR, applied by TCRdb to the 5' RACE reads, yields one record per CDR3 protein. The table lists some 930,000 distinct CDR3 sequences, roughly 28% of them singletons. This sample was shared with a second study, whose subject was T cells of mothers and their children.

Sequencing was carried out using blood. These receptor sequences come from a woman aged 40-49 years in good health.

The rearrangement joins TRBV24-1 to TRBJ1-1; 10 bases are a match to TRBD1. Germline V lookup: CDR1 KGHDR, CDR2 SFDVKD. This CDR3 has 14 residues. Unmatched junction bases numbered 0, after V lost 5 bases and J lost 1 base. Here the CDR3 reads CATSGTGGNTEAFF. In DNA, the CDR3 is TGTGCCACCAGTGGGACAGGGGGGAACACTGAAGCTTTCTTT.

J is TRBJ2-3 and V is TRBV5-4, with D possibly TRBD1 on 6 matching bases. This CDR3 spans 16 amino acids. From germline, CDR1 is SGHNT and CDR2 YYREEE (reference sequence). Trimming removed 2 bases at V and 0 bases at J, with 13 bases between. In DNA, the CDR3 is TGTGCCAGCAGCTTAGGAAGGGACAAAAGCACAGATACGCAGTATTTT. The encoded protein is CASSLGRDKSTDTQYF.

Remarks on this clonotype: A clone one base away is much larger, so this may be a read error. The gene calls are TRBV7-6 and TRBJ2-7; D is possibly TRBD2 (6 bases). The V gene's germline CDR1 is SGHVS and CDR2 FNYEAQ. The CDR3 sequence is 12 residues long. The CDR3 coding sequence is TGTGCCTGCAGCTTAGCGGAGGACGAGCAGTACTTC. Protein product: CACSLAEDEQYF.

This clonotype was counted a few times. The chain carries TRBV9 and TRBJ2-1; D remains ambiguous. Germline V CDR1 and CDR2: SGDLS, YYNGEE. V was cut by 0 bases and J by 8 bases, with 3 bases left in between. The CDR3 length is 11 residues. The chain's CDR3 is CASSVADEQFF. The CDR3 bases are TGTGCCAGCAGCGTAGCGGATGAGCAGTTCTTC. The full variable domain, its missing parts supplied by reference TRBV9 and TRBJ2-1, is DSGVTQTPKHLITATGQRVTLRCSPRSGDLSVYWYQQSLDQGLQFLIQYYNGEERAKGNILERFSAQQFPDLHSELNLSSLELGDSALYFCASSVADEQFFGPGTRLTVL.

This clonotype was found once. The chain has TRBV7-9 and TRBJ2-1; TRBD2 matches 13 bases. CDR3 length equals 18 residues. V was clipped by 5 bases and J by 3 bases; unmatched bases: 10. CDR1 SEHNR and CDR2 FQNEAQ come from the germline V gene (reference sequence). The DNA of the CDR3 is TGTGCCAGCAGCCACCGGACTAGCGGGGGTGCCATCTACAATGAGCAGTTCTTC. It specifies CASSHRTSGGAIYNEQFF. The full variable domain, with the rest looked up from reference TRBV7-9 and TRBJ2-1, is DTGVSQNPRHKITKRGQNVTFRCDPISEHNRLYWYRQTLGQGPEFLTYFQNEAQLEKSRLLSDRFSAERPKGSFSTLEIQRTEQGDSAMYLCASSHRTSGGAIYNEQFFGPGTRLTVL.

This clonotype was picked up many times. The chain carries TRBV6-2 or TRBV6-3 and TRBJ2-7, with a tentative D call TRBD1 (6 bases). V lost 6 bases to trimming and J lost 0 bases, with 15 bases between them. CDR3 length: 15 amino acids. CDR1 and CDR2 from the germline V gene are MNHEY and SVGEGT. The CDR3 bases are TGTGCCAGCAGCTTGAGCTGGGACAACTCCTACGAGCAGTACTTC. Translated, it gives CASSLSWDNSYEQYF.

This clonotype was recorded a few times. The chain is built from TRBV14 and TRBJ2-7; D is perhaps TRBD1 or TRBD2 (6 bases each). The CDR3 is 16 amino acids. CDR1 is SGHDN, CDR2 FVKESK, per germline. V was cut by 4 bases and J by 1 base, with 17 bases left in between. The CDR3: CASSRGPGLRSYEQYF. CDR3 nucleotide sequence: TGTGCCAGCAGCCGGGGGCCGGGACTGCGATCCTACGAGCAGTACTTC.

This clonotype was counted only a few times. A much larger clone differs from this one at a single base, so this may be a read error. The gene calls are TRBV7-9 and TRBJ2-7; D gene unclear. V lost 4 bases, J lost 7 bases, and 17 bases lay in between. Germline V gene data show CDR1 as SEHNR and CDR2 as FQNEAQ (reference sequence). The CDR3 runs 14 residues. CDR3 in amino acids: CASSSNVEGVEQYF. The CDR3 DNA follows: TGTGCCAGCAGCTCCAACGTTGAAGGCGTAGAGCAGTACTTC.

This clonotype was counted many times. The CDR3 sequence is CASSYFSGGGDTQYF. The CDR3 DNA is TGTGCCAGCAGTTACTTTAGCGGGGGAGGGGATACGCAGTATTTT. The J gene is TRBJ2-3, the V gene TRBV6-6; 9 bases map to TRBD2. V lost 1 base to trimming and J lost 6 bases; unmatched junction nucleotides: 5. From germline, CDR1 is MNHNY and CDR2 SVGAGI (reference sequence). This CDR3 spans 15 amino acids.

Note on this clonotype: The conserved closing phenylalanine or tryptophan is absent in this CDR3, likely reflecting a read error. J is TRBJ1-2 and V is TRBV20-1; D may be TRBD1 (6 bases). The CDR3 has 15 amino acids. V dropped 4 bases and J dropped 0 bases, with 15 bases sitting between them. The germline V gene has CDR1 DFQATT and CDR2 SNEGSKA (reference sequence). Here the CDR3 DNA reads TGCAGTGCTACCAGTTGCGGACAGACTAACTATGGCTACACCTGC. Amino acids: CSATSCGQTNYGYTC.

This clonotype was seen at least ten times. V gene TRBV7-3 combines with J gene TRBJ2-3; no clear D gene. Germline loops: CDR1 SGHTA, CDR2 FQGTGA. The CDR3 totals 13 residues. V dropped 5 bases and J dropped 6 bases, with 12 bases sitting between them. CDR3 sequence reads: CASSRQTGDTQYF. DNA for the CDR3: TGTGCCAGCAGCCGTCAGACCGGGGATACGCAGTATTTT.

The gene calls are TRBV5-1 and TRBJ2-1; D remains unclear. This CDR3 is 13 amino acids long. Deletions cut 7 bases from V and 4 bases from J, with 12 bases between. Germline CDR1 SGHRS, CDR2 YFSETQ. CDR3 in amino acids: CASGMDGYNEQFF. The CDR3 DNA reads as TGCGCCAGCGGGATGGACGGATACAATGAGCAGTTCTTC.

This clonotype has ten or more counts. This sequence joins TRBV29-1 and TRBJ2-1; D may match TRBD1 or TRBD2 (5 bases each). Germline V gene sequence: CDR1 SQVTM, CDR2 ANQGSEA. Trimming removed 6 bases from V and 9 bases from J, with 12 bases in between. This CDR3 has 11 residues. CDR3 in DNA: TGCAGCGTGGGACCGGGGACTGAGCAGTTCTTC. Translating it yields CSVGPGTEQFF.

This clonotype showed up just once. The V call is TRBV7-9, the J call TRBJ2-7; 8 bases align to TRBD2. The CDR3 runs 16 residues. Germline V gene sequence: CDR1 SEHNR, CDR2 FQNEAQ (reference sequence). The trim removed 4 bases at V and 5 bases at J, leaving 13 bases unmatched. The CDR3, as DNA: TGTGCCAGCAGCTCCCGAGGGGCGGGGGGTACCCACGAGCAGTACTTC. This encodes CASSSRGAGGTHEQYF.

In this sample, this clonotype turned up a few times. The J gene is TRBJ2-2, the V gene TRBV2; TRBD1 matches at 7 bases. Germline V lookup: CDR1 SNHLY, CDR2 FYNNEI. Trimming at V came to 7 bases and at J to 3 bases, leaving 8 bases not matched to a gene. The CDR3 contains 15 residues. The CDR3 DNA follows: TGTGCCAGCAAGGGGAGAGGGGGCGACACCGGGGAGCTGTTTTTT. This codes for CASKGRGGDTGELFF.

This clonotype was observed once. The V and J genes are TRBV9 and TRBJ1-2; no firm D call. Germline V CDR1 and CDR2: SGDLS, YYNGEE. This CDR3 region has 14 residues. V was shortened by 0 bases and J by 4 bases, with 10 bases between the two germline ends. This chain's CDR3 is CASSVEQLGYGYTF. The CDR3 DNA follows: TGTGCCAGCAGCGTAGAACAGCTCGGCTATGGCTACACCTTC.